This TCR beta chain was sequenced for a study of control samples from healthy donors and cancer patients. CDR1 SGHDT and CDR2 YYEEEE come from the germline V gene. The CDR3 has 16 amino acids. V lost 4 bases to trimming and J lost 2 bases; unmatched junction nucleotides: 7. Clones were read by immunoSEQ multiplex PCR, and TCRdb kept only the in-frame ones, dropping some. The sample includes about 130,000 clones, roughly 90% of them seen just once. This clone occurred once. The sequence was collected from a man aged 18 to 30 in good health. This chain links TRBV5-6 with TRBJ2-1; TRBD1 agrees at 9 bases. The material sequenced was blood. CDR3: CASSSTGGGPYNEQFF. The CDR3 DNA follows: TGTGCCAGCAGCAGTACAGGGGGCGGCCCCTACAATGAGCAGTTCTTC.